This T cell receptor (beta chain) was found in a study of OX40 agonist ivuxolimab in advanced cancers. Study context: While on treatment, patients had intravenous ivuxolimab at 0.01 to 10 mg/kg every 2 weeks.

Libraries were prepared by immunoSEQ multiplex PCR; TCRdb keeps only in-frame clonotypes and omits some of them. The profile shows around 8,000 clones, 90% of them singletons. Study-level findings and limits: CD8+ T cells averaged more expanded clones than CD4+. Antigen specificity was not determined for the expanded peripheral T cells. Dosing at 0.1 to 3.0 mg/kg was accompanied by clonal expansion of CD4+ and CD8+ blood T cells by week 6.

A remark on this clone: The antigen remains undetermined. This CDR3 is also generated by other DNA sequences in the sample.

The source was CD4+ or CD8+ T cells sorted from blood, collected in a trial of the OX40 agonist ivuxolimab. The receptor's source is an adult with an advanced solid tumor such as melanoma, head and neck, liver or kidney cancer.

CDR3 DNA: TGTGCCAGCAGCCTACTAGGAACTAGCGGAGAGACCCAGTACTTC. Translating it yields CASSLLGTSGETQYF. The J gene is TRBJ2-5, the V gene TRBV9; 8 positions match TRBD2. The V gene end was trimmed by 4 bases and the J gene end by 4 bases; junction bases not matched to a gene: 9. The germline gives CDR1 SGDLS, CDR2 YYNGEE. This CDR3 is 15 amino acids long.